This T cell receptor (beta chain) came from a study of radiotherapy plus CTLA-4 blockade in lung cancer. Germline lookup yields CDR1 MDHEN and CDR2 SYDVKM. The CDR3 contains 15 residues. The J segment lost 5 bases and the V segment lost 4 bases, leaving 10 bases of the junction unmatched. Measured with immunoSEQ multiplex PCR; TCRdb has only the in-frame clones, and not every one. In the table there are about 83,000 clones, 60% to 85% of which are singletons. The V call is TRBV28, the J call TRBJ1-2; 7 positions agree with TRBD1. The starting material was peripheral blood, obtained from a patient treated with radiotherapy plus ipilimumab. The sequence was collected from a human donor with non-small cell lung cancer who had a partial response to radiotherapy plus ipilimumab. Some clones in this sample may be carry-over from other donors' samples. CDR3 region: CASSSTGQGGYGYTF. Written as DNA, the CDR3 is TGTGCCAGCAGTTCGACAGGGCAGGGGGGATATGGCTACACCTTC.